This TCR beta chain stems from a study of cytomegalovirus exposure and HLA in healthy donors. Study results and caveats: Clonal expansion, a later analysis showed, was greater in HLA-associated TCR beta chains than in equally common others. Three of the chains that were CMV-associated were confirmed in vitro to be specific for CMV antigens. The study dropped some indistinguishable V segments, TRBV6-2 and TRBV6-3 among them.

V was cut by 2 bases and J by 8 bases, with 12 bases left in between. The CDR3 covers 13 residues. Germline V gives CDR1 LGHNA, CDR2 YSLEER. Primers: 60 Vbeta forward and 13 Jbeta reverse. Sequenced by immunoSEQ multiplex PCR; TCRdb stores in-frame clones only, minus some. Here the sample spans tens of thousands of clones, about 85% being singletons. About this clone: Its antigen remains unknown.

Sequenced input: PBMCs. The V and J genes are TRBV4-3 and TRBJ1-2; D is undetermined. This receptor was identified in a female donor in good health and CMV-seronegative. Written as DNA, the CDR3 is TGCGCCAGCAGCCAACGAGGGCTTCGAGGCTACACCTTC. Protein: CASSQRGLRGYTF.